This TCR beta chain was identified during a study of lymphopenia after photon versus proton radiotherapy (dated by TCRdb to the late 2010s). Background for the entire study: Photon and proton radiation therapy were compared by the study for their immunological effects in patients with gastrointestinal tumors who developed high-grade lymphopenia. The 20 patients in the cohort had gastrointestinal tumors, were treated with either photon or proton therapy, and subsequently developed lymphopenia. The study was designed to characterize how the impact on the immune system differs between the two radiation modalities.

Library generation was performed with the immunoSEQ multiplex PCR assay. Deep sequencing of rearranged TCR beta loci, alongside multiparametric flow cytometry, was used to profile T cell repertoires. The source is immuneACCESS, and TCRdb retained only in-frame sequences with V and J called. Part of the clones is not carried over; for the studies checked, unresolved V genes explain less than half of this, and the remainder is unexplained. The sample includes tens of thousands of clones, with roughly 84% observed a single time. Under 3.5% of the sample lies in the top ten. General findings and caveats noted by the study authors: The survival association was assessed only in patients who died, and better survival with proton therapy was presented by the authors as a possibility rather than a demonstrated result. After the lymphocyte count nadir, photon-treated repertoires showed oligoclonal expansion, especially of CD8+ Temra cells, which drove the drop in diversity. Relative stability during treatment was observed in proton-treated patients, whereas loss of naive T cells and TCR diversity and gain of effector/memory populations were observed in photon-treated patients. Across the cohort, a larger post-nadir drop in TCR diversity was inversely correlated with overall survival time among patients who died.

Note on this clone: Its antigen specificity is not known. No per-base quality is available; no much larger clone lies one base away.

The germline V gene supplies CDR1 MRHNA and CDR2 SNTAGT. Its CDR3 holds 15 amino acids, cysteine through phenylalanine. Just the 45-base CDR3 DNA is kept, in frame starting at base 1. For this chain, trimming is 3 bases at the V end and 6 bases at the J end, and the number of junction bases without a gene match is 7. The TCR originated in a man aged 50 to 60 with gastric cancer. The rearranged chain carries TRBV6-4 and TRBJ2-1; 8 bases in between match TRBD2. Sequenced here: peripheral blood, sampled from a patient treated with photon-based radiotherapy. The CDR3 region: CASSEQTSETNEQFF. The DNA sequence follows: TGTGCCAGCAGTGAACAGACTAGCGAGACCAATGAGCAGTTCTTC.